This TCR beta chain was captured in a study of vaccination effects on CD4 cells after COVID-19. Background on the study: Wells of around 2 million PBMC each were grown with 8.5 to 10 IU/ml IL-2 and roughly 9.9 ug/ml peptides.

As to this clone: Its antigen is undetermined.

Sequenced by immunoSEQ multiplex PCR; TCRdb stores in-frame clones only, minus some. Of 32,000 or so clones in the sample, 68% were seen once. Culturing for ten to eleven days preceded CD4+ T cell isolation. Vaccinated recipients, who were negative for nucleocapsid antibodies, had no history of SARS-CoV-2 infection. The germline CDR1 and CDR2 sequences are SGHAT and FQNNGV. This CDR3 region has 15 residues. V was pared by 5 bases and J by 0 bases, with 7 bases of the junction left unmatched. The TCR was taken from a human donor who received a COVID-19 vaccine. The V gene is TRBV11-2, the J gene TRBJ2-7; 7 bases fit TRBD1. Sequencing was performed on CD4+ T cells from PBMCs cultured without peptide, taken before COVID-19 vaccination. CDR3 nucleotides: TGTGCCAGCAGCCTAAACCGGGACAGCTCCTACGAGCAGTACTTC. As protein: CASSLNRDSSYEQYF. The variable domain in full, with the rest retrieved from reference TRBV11-2 and TRBJ2-7, is EAGVAQSPRYKIIEKRQSVAFWCNPISGHATLYWYQQILGQGPKLLIQFQNNGVVDDSQLPKDRFSAERLKGVDSTLKIQPAKLEDSAVYLCASSLNRDSSYEQYFGPGTRLTVT.